The 17 T cell receptor beta chains presented below share a single source sample, sequenced in a study of CD8 T cells in Susac syndrome (dated by TCRdb to about 2019). Libraries were prepared through the immunoSEQ multiplex PCR assay. RNA was extracted using the RNeasy kit, and roughly 0.45 to 1 microgram was reverse transcribed with random hexamers. TCRdb's own reprocessing of the public reads used fastp at Q25 and MiXCR and kept productive beta chains. Merged by CDR3 protein, the rows form single entries marked with the most common genes and DNA. Present in this sample are about 150,000 distinct CDR3 sequences, less than 97% of which were seen just once. The ten largest clones take up 0.15% of the sample. The sample consisted of CD8+ T cells from PBMCs. The origin of the receptors is a human donor with multiple sclerosis.

The chain employs TRBV13 and TRBJ1-6; TRBD1 might be the D (5 bases). Germline lookup yields CDR1 PRHDT and CDR2 FYEKMQ (reference sequence). Trimming took 6 bases from V and 7 from J, leaving 10 bases between them. The CDR3 spans 13 residues. Here the CDR3 reads CASRKGPNSPLHF. The CDR3 DNA is TGTGCCAGCAGGAAGGGGCCCAATTCACCCCTCCACTTT.

The gene calls are TRBV14 and TRBJ2-7, with D uncertain. Per the germline V gene, CDR1 is SGHDN and CDR2 is FVKESK. The CDR3 loop spans 14 amino acids. V gave up 0 bases and J gave up 6 bases, with 12 bases separating them. The DNA of the CDR3 is TGTGCCAGCAGCCAAGAGGGTGTAGTCGCCGAGCAGTACGTC. Amino acids: CASSQEGVVAEQYV.

The chain employs TRBV3-1 and TRBJ1-1; 7 positions match TRBD1. V lost 3 bases, J lost 0 bases, and 10 bases stayed unmatched. Germline assignment: CDR1 LGHDT and CDR2 YNNKEL (reference sequence). CDR3 length: 17 amino acids. CDR3 DNA: TGTGCCAGCAGCCAGGGACCAACAGGGGACGTGAACACTGAAGCTTTCTTT. It encodes CASSQGPTGDVNTEAFF.

V usage is TRBV5-1 and J usage is TRBJ2-1; D is undetermined. V was cut by 8 bases and J by 1 base, with 7 bases left in between. CDR1 and CDR2 (germline): SGHRS, YFSETQ. CDR3 length: 12 amino acids. The CDR3: CASQASYNEQFF. The CDR3 coding sequence is TGCGCCAGTCAAGCGTCCTACAATGAGCAGTTCTTC.

CDR3 in amino acids: CAGGNTGELFF. Here the CDR3 DNA reads TGTGCCGGGGGGAACACCGGGGAGCTGTTTTTT. This chain uses TRBV30 with TRBJ2-2, with D perhaps being TRBD1 or TRBD2 (5 bases each). Germline-derived CDR1 and CDR2 are GTSNPN and SVGIG (reference sequence). The CDR3 contains 11 residues. V gave up 8 bases and J gave up 1 base, with 5 bases separating them.

V usage is TRBV11-2 and J usage is TRBJ1-4; D not resolved. This CDR3 is built from 13 residues. Germline values: CDR1 SGHAT, CDR2 FQNNGV. Between the trimmed V and J ends, which lost 5 bases and 5 bases, there was a span of 9 bases. CDR3 protein: CASSPGGNEKLFF. In DNA form, the CDR3 reads TGTGCCAGCAGCCCCGGCGGGAATGAAAAACTGTTTTTT.

The rearrangement links TRBV5-8 to TRBJ2-1; no firm D call. V was shortened by 1 base and J by 4 bases, with 15 bases between the two germline ends. The CDR3 has 16 residues. Germline V CDR1 and CDR2: SGHTS, YDEGEE. CDR3 coding DNA: TGTGCCAGCAGCTTGAAATATCGGCAGGAGTACAATGAGCAGTTCTTC. Encoded protein: CASSLKYRQEYNEQFF.

The chain uses TRBV20-1 and TRBJ1-1, with TRBD1 as a possible D gene (5 bases). Germline V CDR1 and CDR2: DFQATT, SNEGSKA (reference sequence). The CDR3 contains 14 residues. Trimming took off 1 base at V and 5 bases at J, with 14 bases between the two ends. Here the CDR3 DNA reads TGCAGTGCTAGAGGGTGGCGCGGGGGAACTGAAGCTTTCTTT. Protein product: CSARGWRGGTEAFF.

This sequence joins TRBV29-1 and TRBJ1-1; maybe TRBD1 (5 bases). In germline, CDR1 is SQVTM, CDR2 ANQGSEA. The CDR3 consists of 14 residues. Trimming removed 6 bases at V and 0 bases at J, with 14 bases between. The CDR3 coding sequence is TGCAGCGTGGGGGGAGGCGGCATGAACACTGAAGCTTTCTTT. Amino acid sequence: CSVGGGGMNTEAFF.

The chain recombines TRBV29-1 with TRBJ2-5; TRBD1 is a possible D gene (6 bases). CDR3 size: 13 residues. V was pared by 4 bases and J by 3 bases, with 12 bases between. Germline V gives CDR1 SQVTM, CDR2 ANQGSEA. CDR3: CSVAGVQEETQYF. CDR3 sequence (DNA): TGCAGCGTTGCAGGGGTTCAAGAAGAGACCCAGTACTTC. Full variable domain (missing parts from reference TRBV29-1 and TRBJ2-5): SAVISQKPSRDICQRGTSLTIQCQVDSQVTMMFWYRQQPGQSLTLIATANQGSEATYESGFVIDKFPISRPNLTFSTLTVSNMSPEDSSIYLCSVAGVQEETQYFGPGTRLLVL.

The chain couples TRBV20-1 to TRBJ2-2; D ambiguous. V lost 1 base to trimming and J lost 4 bases, with 16 bases between them. CDR1 is DFQATT, CDR2 SNEGSKA, per germline (reference sequence). The CDR3 loop spans 16 amino acids. CDR3 in amino acids: CSARVRRGSATGELFF. CDR3 DNA sequence: TGCAGTGCTAGAGTAAGAAGAGGAAGCGCCACCGGGGAGCTGTTTTTT.

CDR3: CASTGRGYGYTF. CDR3 bases: TGTGCCAGCACTGGCAGGGGCTATGGCTACACCTTC. V is TRBV27 and J is TRBJ1-2; the D gene is possibly TRBD1 (6 bases). Germline CDR1 and CDR2: MNHEY and SMNVEV (reference sequence). The V end was cut by 7 bases, the J end by 4 bases, with 10 bases between. The CDR3 loop spans 12 amino acids.

This clonotype was observed once. The V and J genes are TRBV5-4 and TRBJ2-3; 8 bases map to TRBD2. V lost 6 bases, J lost 5 bases, and 5 bases stayed unmatched. Germline-derived CDR1 and CDR2 are SGHNT and YYREEE (reference sequence). This CDR3 region has 13 residues. CDR3 DNA sequence: TGTGCCAGCAACACGGGACTAGAAGATACGCAGTATTTT. It yields the protein CASNTGLEDTQYF.

Here the CDR3 reads CASIPDRAGLHEQYF. The DNA for the CDR3 is TGTGCCAGCATCCCTGACAGGGCAGGTTTACACGAGCAGTACTTC. The chain recombines TRBV12-3 or TRBV12-4 with TRBJ2-7; 7 nucleotides match TRBD1. This CDR3 is 15 amino acids long. V lost 7 bases to trimming and J lost 5 bases; unmatched junction nucleotides: 14.

The J gene is TRBJ1-1, the V gene TRBV29-1; D remains ambiguous. The CDR3 sequence is 12 residues long. Trimming stripped 3 bases from V and 7 bases from J, with 12 bases between. Germline V lookup: CDR1 SQVTM, CDR2 ANQGSEA. The CDR3: CSVESGPLEAFF. The DNA of the CDR3 is TGCAGCGTTGAGTCCGGGCCGCTTGAAGCTTTCTTT.

V is TRBV9 and J is TRBJ1-2, with TRBD1 matching over 7 bases. Unmatched junction bases numbered 2, after V lost 3 bases and J lost 3 bases. The CDR3 contains 13 residues. Per germline, CDR1 SGDLS and CDR2 YYNGEE. For the CDR3, the DNA is TGTGCCAGCAGCGAGACAGGGCACTATGGCTACACCTTC. Its protein product is CASSETGHYGYTF.

Only one count was recorded for this clonotype. J is TRBJ1-2 and V is TRBV12-3 or TRBV12-4, with 7 bases that match TRBD1. The CDR3 is 14 amino acids. Trimming took 4 bases from V and 1 from J; bases not matched to a gene: 3. Here the CDR3 reads CASSSRDSNYGYTF. CDR3 DNA: TGTGCCAGCAGTTCCCGGGACAGTAACTATGGCTACACCTTC.